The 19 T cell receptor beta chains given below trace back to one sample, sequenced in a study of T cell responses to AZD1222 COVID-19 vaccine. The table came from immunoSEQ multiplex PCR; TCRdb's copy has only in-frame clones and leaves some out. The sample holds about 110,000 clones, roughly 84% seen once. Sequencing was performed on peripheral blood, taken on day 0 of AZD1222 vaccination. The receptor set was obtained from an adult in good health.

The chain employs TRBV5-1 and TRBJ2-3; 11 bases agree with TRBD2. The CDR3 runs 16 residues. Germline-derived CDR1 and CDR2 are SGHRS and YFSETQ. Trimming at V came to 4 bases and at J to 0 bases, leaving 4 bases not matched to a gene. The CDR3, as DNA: TGCGCCAGCAGCAAACGACTAGCGGGGAGCACAGATACGCAGTATTTT. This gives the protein CASSKRLAGSTDTQYF.

The CDR3 nucleotides read TGTGCCAGCACTAAAAGTCGGGAAGCAAACACCATATATTTT. Its protein is CASTKSREANTIYF. V and J are TRBV2 and TRBJ1-3, with D unresolved. Germline CDR1 and CDR2: SNHLY and FYNNEI. V was shortened by 7 bases and J by 6 bases, with 16 bases between the two germline ends. CDR3 size: 14 residues.

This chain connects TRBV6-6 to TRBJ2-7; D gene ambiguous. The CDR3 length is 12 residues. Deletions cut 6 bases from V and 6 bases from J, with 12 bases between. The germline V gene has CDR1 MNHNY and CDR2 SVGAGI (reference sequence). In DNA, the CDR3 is TGTGCCAGCAGCCACTCGAATTCCGAGCAGTACTTC. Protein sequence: CASSHSNSEQYF.

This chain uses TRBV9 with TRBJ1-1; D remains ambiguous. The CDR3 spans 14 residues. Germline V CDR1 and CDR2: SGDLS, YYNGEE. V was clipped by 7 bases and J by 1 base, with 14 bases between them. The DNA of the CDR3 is TGTGCCAGCGGACGTGGGCGGACGAACACTGAAGCTTTCTTT. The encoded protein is CASGRGRTNTEAFF.

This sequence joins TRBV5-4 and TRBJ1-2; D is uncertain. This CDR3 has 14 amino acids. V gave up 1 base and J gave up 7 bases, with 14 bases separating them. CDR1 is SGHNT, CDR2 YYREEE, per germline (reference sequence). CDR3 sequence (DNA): TGTGCCAGCAGCTTGAGCGAGGAGTGGCGTGGCTACACCTTC. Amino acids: CASSLSEEWRGYTF.

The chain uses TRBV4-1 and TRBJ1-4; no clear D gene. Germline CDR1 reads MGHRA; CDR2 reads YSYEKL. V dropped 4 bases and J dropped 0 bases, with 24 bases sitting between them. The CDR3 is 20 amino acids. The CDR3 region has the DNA TGCGCCAGCAGCCCCTTTCTGGGCAAGGCAGGCCCTGCAACTAATGAAAAACTGTTTTTT. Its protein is CASSPFLGKAGPATNEKLFF.

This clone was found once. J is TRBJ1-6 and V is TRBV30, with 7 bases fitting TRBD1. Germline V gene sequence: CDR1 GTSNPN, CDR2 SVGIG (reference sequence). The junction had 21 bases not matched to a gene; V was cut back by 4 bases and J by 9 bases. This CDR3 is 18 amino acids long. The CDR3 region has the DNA TGTGCCTGGAAGTTTCAACTCTCAGGGGGAGGAGGAGGTTCACCCCTCCACTTT. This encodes CAWKFQLSGGGGGSPLHF. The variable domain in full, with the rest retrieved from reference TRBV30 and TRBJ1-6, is SQTIHQWPATLVQPVGSPLSLECTVEGTSNPNLYWYRQAAGRGLQLLFYSVGIGQISSEVPQNLSASRPQDRQFILSSKKLLLSDSGFYLCAWKFQLSGGGGGSPLHFGNGTRLTVT.

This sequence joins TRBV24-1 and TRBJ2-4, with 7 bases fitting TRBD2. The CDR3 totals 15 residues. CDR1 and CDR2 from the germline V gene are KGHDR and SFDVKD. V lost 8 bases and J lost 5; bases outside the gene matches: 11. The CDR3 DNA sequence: TGTGCCACCACACATAAGAGGACTAGGGAAAACATTCAGTACTTC. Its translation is CATTHKRTRENIQYF.

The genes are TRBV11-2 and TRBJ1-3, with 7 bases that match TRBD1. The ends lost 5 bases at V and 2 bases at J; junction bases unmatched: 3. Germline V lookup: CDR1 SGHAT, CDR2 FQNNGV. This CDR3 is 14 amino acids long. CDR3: CASSTTGPGNTIYF. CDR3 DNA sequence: TGTGCCAGCAGCACGACAGGGCCTGGAAACACCATATATTTT.

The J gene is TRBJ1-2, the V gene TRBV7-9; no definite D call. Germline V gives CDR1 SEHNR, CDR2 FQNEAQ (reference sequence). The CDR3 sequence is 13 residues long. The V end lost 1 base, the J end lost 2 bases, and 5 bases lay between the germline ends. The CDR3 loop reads CASSLDLNYGYTF. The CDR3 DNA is TGTGCCAGCAGCTTAGACCTAAACTATGGCTACACCTTC.

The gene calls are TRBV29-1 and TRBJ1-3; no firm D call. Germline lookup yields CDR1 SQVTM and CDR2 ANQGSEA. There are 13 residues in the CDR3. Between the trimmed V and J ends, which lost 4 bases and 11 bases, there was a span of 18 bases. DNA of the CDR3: TGCAGCGTTGCGGTGGGTTCGAATTCGCCCATATATTTT. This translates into CSVAVGSNSPIYF.

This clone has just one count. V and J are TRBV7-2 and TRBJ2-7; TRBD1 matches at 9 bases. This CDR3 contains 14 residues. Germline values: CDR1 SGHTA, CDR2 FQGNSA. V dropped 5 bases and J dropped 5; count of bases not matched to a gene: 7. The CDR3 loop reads CASSLGQGYHEQYF. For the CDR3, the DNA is TGTGCCAGCAGCCTTGGACAGGGGTATCACGAGCAGTACTTC.

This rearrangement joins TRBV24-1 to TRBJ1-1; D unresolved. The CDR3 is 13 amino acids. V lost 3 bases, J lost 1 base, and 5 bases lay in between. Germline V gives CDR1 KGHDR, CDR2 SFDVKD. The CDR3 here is CATSDPGNTEAFF. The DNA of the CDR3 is TGTGCCACCAGTGATCCGGGGAACACTGAAGCTTTCTTT.

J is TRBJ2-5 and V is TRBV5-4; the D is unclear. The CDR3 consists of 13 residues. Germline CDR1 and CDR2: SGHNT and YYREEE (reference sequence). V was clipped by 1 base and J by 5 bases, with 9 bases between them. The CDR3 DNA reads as TGTGCCAGCAGCTTGTTGGTGAGCGAGACCCAGTACTTC. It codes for CASSLLVSETQYF.

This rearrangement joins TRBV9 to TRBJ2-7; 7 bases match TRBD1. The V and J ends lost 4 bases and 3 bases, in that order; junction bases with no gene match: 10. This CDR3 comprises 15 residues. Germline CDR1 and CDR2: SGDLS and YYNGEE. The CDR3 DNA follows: TGTGCCAGCAGCCCCGGGACAGCCACTATCTACGAGCAGTACTTC. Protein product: CASSPGTATIYEQYF.

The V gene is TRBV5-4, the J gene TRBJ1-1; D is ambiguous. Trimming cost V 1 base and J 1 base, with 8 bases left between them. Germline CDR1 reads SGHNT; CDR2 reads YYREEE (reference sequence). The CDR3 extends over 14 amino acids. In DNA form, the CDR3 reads TGTGCCAGCAGCTTGTCCTTTCGGAACACTGAAGCTTTCTTT. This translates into CASSLSFRNTEAFF. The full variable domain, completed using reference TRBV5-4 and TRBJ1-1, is ETGVTQSPTHLIKTRGQQVTLRCSSQSGHNTVSWYQQALGQGPQFIFQYYREEENGRGNFPPRFSGLQFPNYSSELNVNALELDDSALYLCASSLSFRNTEAFFGQGTRLTVV.

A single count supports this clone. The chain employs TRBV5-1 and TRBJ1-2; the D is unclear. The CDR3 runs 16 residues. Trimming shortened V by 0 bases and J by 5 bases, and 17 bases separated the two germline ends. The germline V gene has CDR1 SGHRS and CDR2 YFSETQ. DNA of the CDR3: TGCGCCAGCAGCTTGGGGGAGGAGACGTTGGGATATGGCTACACCTTC. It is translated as CASSLGEETLGYGYTF.

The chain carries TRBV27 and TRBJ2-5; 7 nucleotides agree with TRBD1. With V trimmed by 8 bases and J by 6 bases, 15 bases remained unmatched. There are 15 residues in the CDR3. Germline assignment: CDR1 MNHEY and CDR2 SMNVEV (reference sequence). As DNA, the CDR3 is TGTGCCAGCGGATCCCTCAGGGGGAGTTTAAAGACCCAGTACTTC. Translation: CASGSLRGSLKTQYF.

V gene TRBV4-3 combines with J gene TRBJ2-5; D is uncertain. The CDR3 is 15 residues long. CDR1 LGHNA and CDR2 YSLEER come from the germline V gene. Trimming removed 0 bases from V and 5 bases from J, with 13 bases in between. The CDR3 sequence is CASSQDLDPWETQYF. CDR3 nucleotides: TGCGCCAGCAGCCAAGATCTTGACCCATGGGAGACCCAGTACTTC.